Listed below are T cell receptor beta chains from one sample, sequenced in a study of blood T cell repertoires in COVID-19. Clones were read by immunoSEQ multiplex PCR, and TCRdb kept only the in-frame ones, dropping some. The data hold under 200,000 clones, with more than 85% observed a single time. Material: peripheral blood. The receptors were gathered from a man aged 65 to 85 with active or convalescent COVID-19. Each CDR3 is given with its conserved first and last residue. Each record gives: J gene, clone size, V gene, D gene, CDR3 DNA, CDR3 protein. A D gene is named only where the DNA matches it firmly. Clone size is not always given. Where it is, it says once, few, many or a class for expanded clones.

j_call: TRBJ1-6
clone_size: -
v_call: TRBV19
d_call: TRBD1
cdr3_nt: TGTGCCAGTAGTGGGACAGGCCCCTATAATTCACCCCTCCACTTT
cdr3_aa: CASSGTGPYNSPLHF

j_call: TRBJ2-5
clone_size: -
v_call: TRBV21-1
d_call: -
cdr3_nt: TGTGCCAGCAGCAAAGTGGACAGGGTTTTTCGAGAGACCCAGTACTTC
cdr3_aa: CASSKVDRVFRETQYF

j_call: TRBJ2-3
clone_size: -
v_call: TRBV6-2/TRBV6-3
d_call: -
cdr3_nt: TGTGCCAGCAGTTACTCTTTCACTCAAGATACGCAGTATTTT
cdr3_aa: CASSYSFTQDTQYF

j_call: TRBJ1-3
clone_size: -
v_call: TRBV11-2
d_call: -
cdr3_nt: TGTGCCAGCAGCACTCCCCACTTTCGCTCTGGAAACACCATATATTTT
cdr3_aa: CASSTPHFRSGNTIYF

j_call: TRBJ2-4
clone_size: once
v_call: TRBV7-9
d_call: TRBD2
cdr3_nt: TGTGCCAGCAGCCCGTCTGGGACTAGCGGAGGAGCCAAAAACATTCAGTACTTC
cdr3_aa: CASSPSGTSGGAKNIQYF

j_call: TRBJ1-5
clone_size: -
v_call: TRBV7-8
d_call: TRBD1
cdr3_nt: TGTGCCAGCAGCTTAGCGTCCTCGACAGGGTTCGGCAATCAGCCCCAGCATTTT
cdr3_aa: CASSLASSTGFGNQPQHF

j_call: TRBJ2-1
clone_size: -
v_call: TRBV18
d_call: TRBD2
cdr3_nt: TGTGCCAGCTCACCAGAGCGGGGGAGCGCCTACAATGAGCAGTTCTTC
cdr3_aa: CASSPERGSAYNEQFF

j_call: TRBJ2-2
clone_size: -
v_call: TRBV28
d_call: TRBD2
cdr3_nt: TGTGCTGGGGGGGGGATCACCGGGGAGCTGTTTTTT
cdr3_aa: CAGGGITGELFF

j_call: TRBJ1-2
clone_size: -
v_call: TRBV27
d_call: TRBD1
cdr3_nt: TGTGCCAGCAGTTTGGGACAGATCTATGGCTACACCTTC
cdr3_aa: CASSLGQIYGYTF

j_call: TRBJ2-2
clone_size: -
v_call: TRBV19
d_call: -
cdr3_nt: TGTGCCAGTAGCAGGACAGTGAACACCGGGGAGCTGTTTTTT
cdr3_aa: CASSRTVNTGELFF

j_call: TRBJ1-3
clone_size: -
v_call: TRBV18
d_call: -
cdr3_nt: TGTGCCAGCTCAGAACGACTACCGGGACTTTTCGAGAGCTCTGGAAACACCATATATTTT
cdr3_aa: CASSERLPGLFESSGNTIYF

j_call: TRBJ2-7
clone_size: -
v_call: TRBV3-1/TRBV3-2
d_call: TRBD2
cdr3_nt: TGTGCCAGCAGCCAAGCGGGGGGGCGCGAGCAGTACTTC
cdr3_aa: CASSQAGGREQYF

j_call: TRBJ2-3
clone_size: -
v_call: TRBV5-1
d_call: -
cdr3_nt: TGCGCCAGCAGCAAGGTCGGGGGAGTGGCAGATACGCAGTATTTT
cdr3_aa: CASSKVGGVADTQYF

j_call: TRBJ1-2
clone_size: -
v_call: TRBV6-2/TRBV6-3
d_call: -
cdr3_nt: TGTGCCAGCAGCAACGGAGCTAACTATGGCTACACCTTC
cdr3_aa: CASSNGANYGYTF

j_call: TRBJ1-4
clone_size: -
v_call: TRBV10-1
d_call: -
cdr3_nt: TGCGCCAGCACTACTAATTCAGATGCAACTAATGAAAAACTGTTTTTT
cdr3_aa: CASTTNSDATNEKLFF

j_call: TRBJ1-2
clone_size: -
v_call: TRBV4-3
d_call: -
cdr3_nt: TGCGCCAGCAGCCCCGAGTTGCTTTCAGGCTATGGCCACACCTTC
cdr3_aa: CASSPELLSGYGHTF

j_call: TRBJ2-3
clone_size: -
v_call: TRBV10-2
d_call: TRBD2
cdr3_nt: TGCGCCAGCAGTGAGTCGGCGCTAGCGGGGGACCATGCCACAGATACGCAGTATTTT
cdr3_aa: CASSESALAGDHATDTQYF

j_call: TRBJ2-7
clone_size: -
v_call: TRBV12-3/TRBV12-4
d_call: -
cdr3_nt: TGTGCCAGCAGCACCGGGTCCCCCTACGAGCAGTACTTC
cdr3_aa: CASSTGSPYEQYF

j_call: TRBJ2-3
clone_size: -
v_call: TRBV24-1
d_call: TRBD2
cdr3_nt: TGTGCCACCAGTGGCTTTAGCGGGGCCAGCACAGATACGCAGTATTTT
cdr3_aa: CATSGFSGASTDTQYF

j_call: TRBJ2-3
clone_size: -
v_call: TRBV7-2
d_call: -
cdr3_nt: TGTGCCAGCAGCTTACGAGGATATACGCAGTATTTT
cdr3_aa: CASSLRGYTQYF

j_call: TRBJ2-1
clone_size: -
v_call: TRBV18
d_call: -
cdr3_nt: TGTGCCAGCTCATCACCCAACAGGGATATCTACAATGAGCAGTTCTTC
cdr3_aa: CASSSPNRDIYNEQFF

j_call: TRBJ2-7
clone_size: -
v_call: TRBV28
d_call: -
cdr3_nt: TGTGCCAGCAGTCGAGTTTACGAGCAGTACTTC
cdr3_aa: CASSRVYEQYF

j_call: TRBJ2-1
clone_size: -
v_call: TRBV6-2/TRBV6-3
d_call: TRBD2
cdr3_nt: TGTGCCAGCAGTTACGGGGGGGCCTACAATGAGCAGTTCTTC
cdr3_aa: CASSYGGAYNEQFF

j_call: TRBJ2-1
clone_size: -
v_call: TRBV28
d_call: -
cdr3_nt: TGTGCCAGCAGTTTGATAGGCGGTGACAATGAGCAGTTCTTC
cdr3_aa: CASSLIGGDNEQFF

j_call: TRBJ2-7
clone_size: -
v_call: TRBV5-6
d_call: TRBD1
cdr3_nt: TGTGCCAGCAATAGGGACAGGCGGGACGAGCAGTACTTC
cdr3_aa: CASNRDRRDEQYF

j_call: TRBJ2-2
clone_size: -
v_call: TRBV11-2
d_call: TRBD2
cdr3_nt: TGTGCCAGCAGCCCGGGACTAATCACCGGGGAGCTGTTTTTT
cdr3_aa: CASSPGLITGELFF

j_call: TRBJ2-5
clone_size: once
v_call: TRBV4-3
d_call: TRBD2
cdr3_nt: TGCGCCAGCAGCCAAGACTGGCGGGGGGTTGTTGAGACCCAGTACTTC
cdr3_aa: CASSQDWRGVVETQYF

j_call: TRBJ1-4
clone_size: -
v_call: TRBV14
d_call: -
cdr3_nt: TGTGCCAGCAGCCAAACAGCCGGCGCCGGAAAACTGTTTTTT
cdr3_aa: CASSQTAGAGKLFF

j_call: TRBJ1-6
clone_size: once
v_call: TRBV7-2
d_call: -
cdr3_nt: TGTGCCAGCAGCTTAGGAGTAAATTCACCCCTCCACTTT
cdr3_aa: CASSLGVNSPLHF

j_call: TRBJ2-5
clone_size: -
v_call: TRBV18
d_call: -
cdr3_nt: TGTGCCAGCTCACCAAGGTCGGGAGAGACCCAGTACTTC
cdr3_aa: CASSPRSGETQYF

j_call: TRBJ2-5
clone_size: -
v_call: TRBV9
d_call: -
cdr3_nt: TGTGCCAGCAGCCCAGCTTGGGGAGGAGAGACCCAGTACTTC
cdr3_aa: CASSPAWGGETQYF

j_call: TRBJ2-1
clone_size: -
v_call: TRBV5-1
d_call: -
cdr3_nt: TGCGCCAGCAGCTTGGCCGGGGGTAGGGCATTGAATGAGCAGTTCTTC
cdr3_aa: CASSLAGGRALNEQFF

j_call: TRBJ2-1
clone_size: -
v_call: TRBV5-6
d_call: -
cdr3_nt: TGTGCCAGCAGCTCACTGACGGGTTACTCCTACAATGAGCAGTTCTTC
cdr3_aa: CASSSLTGYSYNEQFF

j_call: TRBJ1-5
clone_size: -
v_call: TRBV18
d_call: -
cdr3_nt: TGTGCCAGCTCATCCCAATCGGGGGATCAGCCCCAGCATTTT
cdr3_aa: CASSSQSGDQPQHF

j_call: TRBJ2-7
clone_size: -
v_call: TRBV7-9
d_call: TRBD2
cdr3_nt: TGTGCCAGCAGCTTAGTGCTAGGACTAGCGGTCCCCTCCTACGAGCAGTACTTC
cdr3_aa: CASSLVLGLAVPSYEQYF

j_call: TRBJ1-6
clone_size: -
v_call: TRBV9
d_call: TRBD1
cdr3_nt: TGTGCCAGCAGCCGACAGGGCTTTTCTAATTCACCCCTCCACTTT
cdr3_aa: CASSRQGFSNSPLHF

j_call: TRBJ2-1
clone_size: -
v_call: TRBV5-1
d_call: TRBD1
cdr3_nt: TGCGCCAGCAGCTCCACAGGGGATCCCTACAATGAGCAGTTCTTC
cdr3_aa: CASSSTGDPYNEQFF

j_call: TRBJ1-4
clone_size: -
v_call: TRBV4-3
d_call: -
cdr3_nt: TGCGCCAGCAGCCGGCGGTCGGTTGGGAAACTGTTTTTT
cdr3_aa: CASSRRSVGKLFF

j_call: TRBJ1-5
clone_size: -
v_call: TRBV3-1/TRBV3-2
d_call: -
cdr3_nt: TGTGCCAGCAGCCAGAGCGGGGTTCATCAGCCCCAGCATTTT
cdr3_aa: CASSQSGVHQPQHF

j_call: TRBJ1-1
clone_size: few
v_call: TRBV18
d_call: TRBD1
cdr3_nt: TGTGCCAGCTCACCGGGACAGGGGAACCCGATGAACACTGAAGCTTTCTTT
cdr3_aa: CASSPGQGNPMNTEAFF

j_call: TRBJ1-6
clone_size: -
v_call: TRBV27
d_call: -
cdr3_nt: TGTGCCAGCAGTTTTCTAAATTCACCCCTCCACTTT
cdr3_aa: CASSFLNSPLHF